This T cell receptor (beta chain) was profiled in a study of response to subunit inactivated influenza vaccine (dated by TCRdb to the late 2010s). General notes on the study: Deep quantitative T cell receptor repertoire profiling was used in the study to track responses to a trivalent subunit inactivated influenza vaccine. Here is what the overall study found, with its caveats: The authors proposed that each seasonal influenza vaccination may bring in only a limited number of new T cells.

Comments on this clonotype: The target of this receptor is not known. No quality values exist for individual bases; no much larger clone is one base distant.

The library was prepared using RT-PCR. The listed sequencing device is Illumina HiSeq 2500. The public reads were reanalyzed by TCRdb: fastp trimming at Q25, MiXCR alignment, in-frame beta chains only. Every entry covers one CDR3 protein and lists the most common genes and DNA from its rows. The sample table lists about 700,000 distinct CDR3 sequences, about 15% of them with a count of one. The top ten clones comprise 5.5% to 7% of the sample. The germline V gene (reference sequence) supplies CDR1 GTSNPN and CDR2 SVGIG. V ends up 2 bases short and J 7 bases short, with an unmatched junction base count of 7. Inclusive of the bounding cysteine and phenylalanine, the CDR3 is 13 residues long. The entry retains the CDR3 DNA only, 39 bases that are in frame from base 1.

The material was PBMCs from blood, obtained less than 15 days before vaccination. The sequence joins TRBV30 to TRBJ2-7; TRBD1 agrees with 8 junctional bases. The clonotype was recovered from a man aged 45 to 65 who received an inactivated influenza vaccine. Donor details come from another sample of the same person, matched by shared clones. This receptor carries the CDR3 CAWSRRGLGEQYF. The DNA reads TGTGCCTGGAGTCGCAGGGGGCTCGGAGAGCAGTACTTC. The entire variable domain, with the stretches around the CDR3 drawn from the reference TRBV30 and TRBJ2-7 proteins, is SQTIHQWPATLVQPVGSPLSLECTVEGTSNPNLYWYRQAAGRGLQLLFYSVGIGQISSEVPQNLSASRPQDRQFILSSKKLLLSDSGFYLCAWSRRGLGEQYFGPGTRLTVT.